What follows are 22 T cell receptor beta chains derived from one specimen sequenced in a study of monozygotic twins with inflammatory bowel disease. TCRdb re-called the 5' RACE reads; one entry per CDR3 protein, DNA not given. Its clone listing holds 420,000 or so distinct CDR3 sequences. Sequencing input: blood. The origin of the receptors is a human donor with ulcerative colitis or Crohn's disease, or a healthy co-twin of an affected twin (not recorded which).

The J gene is TRBJ2-3, the V gene TRBV11-1. The CDR3 sequence is 19 residues long. The germline gives CDR1 SGHAT, CDR2 FQDESV (reference sequence). CDR3: CASSHRTSGIGASTDTQYF.

This chain uses TRBV29-1 with TRBJ1-1; the D call from TCRdb, TRBD1, cannot be confirmed without DNA. CDR1 and CDR2 from the germline V gene are SQVTM and ANQGSEA. CDR3 length: 14 amino acids. The CDR3 sequence is CSVEAITGTGYAFF. The whole variable domain, remainder taken from reference TRBV29-1 and TRBJ1-1, is SAVISQKPSRDICQRGTSLTIQCQVDSQVTMMFWYRQQPGQSLTLIATANQGSEATYESGFVIDKFPISRPNLTFSTLTVSNMSPEDSSIYLCSVEAITGTGYAFFGQGTRLTVV.

This CDR3 is CASSQGPNSYEQYF. The gene calls are TRBV6-1 and TRBJ2-7; as DNA is missing, the TRBD1 call by TCRdb cannot be tested. Germline V gene lookup returns CDR1 MNHNS and CDR2 SASEGT. The CDR3 has 14 residues.

The J gene is TRBJ2-1, the V gene TRBV20-1. There are 11 residues in the CDR3. CDR1 and CDR2 (germline): DFQATT, SNEGSKA (reference sequence). CDR3 residues: CSARADNEQFF.

This CDR3 reads CASSSFSGGIREQFF. The J gene is TRBJ2-1, the V gene TRBV12-3 or TRBV12-4; with no DNA, the TCRdb D assignment of TRBD2 cannot be verified. The CDR3 is made up of 15 amino acids.

This chain uses TRBV19 with TRBJ1-5; TCRdb outputs TRBD1, but without DNA this stays unchecked. The CDR3 length is 12 residues. Germline CDR1 reads LNHDA; CDR2 reads SQIVND (reference sequence). CDR3 amino acids: CASNPYNQPQHF.

The CDR3 reads CASRTGSGTGELFF. The chain links TRBV7-9 to TRBJ2-2; TCRdb calls TRBD1, which cannot be checked without DNA. From germline, CDR1 is SEHNR and CDR2 FQNEAQ (reference sequence). CDR3 length: 14 residues.

The chain combines TRBV30 with TRBJ1-2. Germline values: CDR1 GTSNPN, CDR2 SVGIG (reference sequence). The CDR3 runs to 13 residues. The CDR3 region is CAWSTGLVGGYTF.

V and J are TRBV28 and TRBJ1-4; TCRdb reports TRBD1, a call that lacks DNA to check it against. This CDR3 spans 12 amino acids. The germline CDR1 and CDR2 sequences are MDHEN and SYDVKM. This CDR3 is CASTHGTAGLFF.

The J gene is TRBJ1-1, the V gene TRBV29-1; TCRdb returns TRBD1, unconfirmable since there is no DNA. The CDR3 totals 14 residues. Germline-derived CDR1 and CDR2 are SQVTM and ANQGSEA. This chain's CDR3 is CSVRQGPMNTEAFF.

This chain uses TRBV3-1 with TRBJ2-5; the TCRdb D gene call, TRBD2, has no DNA to confirm it. This CDR3 is built from 17 residues. The germline gives CDR1 LGHDT, CDR2 YNNKEL (reference sequence). The CDR3 region is CASSQDVSGEYQETQYF.

The chain uses TRBV4-3 and TRBJ1-6. Per the germline V gene, CDR1 is LGHNA and CDR2 is YSLEER. The CDR3 sequence is 17 residues long. The chain's CDR3 is CASSQDPGSSYNSPLHF.

This chain connects TRBV5-6 to TRBJ2-3. The V gene's germline CDR1 is SGHDT and CDR2 YYEEEE. The CDR3 is 12 amino acids. CDR3 sequence reads: CASSFIGDTQYF.

The rearrangement uses TRBV6-5 and TRBJ2-3; the TRBD2 assignment by TCRdb is unverifiable without DNA. Looked up from germline, CDR1 is MNHEY and CDR2 is SVGAGI. This CDR3 is built from 13 residues. The CDR3 region is CASSYTSVHTQYF.

The chain is built from TRBV20-1 and TRBJ1-1; the D call of TRBD1 rests on TCRdb alone, since no DNA is present to check it. The germline CDR1 and CDR2 sequences are DFQATT and SNEGSKA (reference sequence). The CDR3 runs to 14 residues. CDR3: CSARAPLGNTEAFF.

The chain employs TRBV20-1 and TRBJ1-5. CDR3 length: 14 amino acids. Per the germline V gene, CDR1 is DFQATT and CDR2 is SNEGSKA (reference sequence). CDR3 region: CSARSGILNQPQHF.

The rearrangement joins TRBV5-1 to TRBJ2-4; TCRdb picks TRBD1, but there is no DNA to check that call. From germline, CDR1 is SGHRS and CDR2 YFSETQ. The CDR3 extends over 14 amino acids. CDR3: CASSRGSRGDIQYF.

This chain uses TRBV25-1 with TRBJ2-2; the D call of TRBD1 rests on TCRdb alone, since no DNA is present to check it. This CDR3 contains 15 residues. CDR1 and CDR2 from the germline V gene are MGHDK and SYGVNS. The CDR3 reads CASRDQGANTGELFF.

The chain combines TRBV5-1 with TRBJ2-7. Germline CDR1 SGHRS, CDR2 YFSETQ. This CDR3 contains 14 residues. CDR3 amino acids: CASSARVSEYEQYF.

V usage is TRBV15 and J usage is TRBJ1-2; absent DNA, TCRdb's TRBD1 call cannot be checked. The CDR3 sequence is 15 residues long. Germline CDR1 reads LNHNV; CDR2 reads YYDKDF (reference sequence). The CDR3 loop reads CATSNAGTGNYGYTF.

V is TRBV6-1 and J is TRBJ2-1; the D call from TCRdb, TRBD1, cannot be confirmed without DNA. From germline, CDR1 is MNHNS and CDR2 SASEGT. The CDR3 runs to 15 residues. CDR3 residues: CASRKTMGAYNEQFF.

V is TRBV9 and J is TRBJ1-2; TCRdb gives TRBD1 as the D gene, but with no DNA this cannot be confirmed. The CDR3 has 16 residues. Germline V gene sequence: CDR1 SGDLS, CDR2 YYNGEE. CDR3 protein: CASSAFDRAGNYGYTF.